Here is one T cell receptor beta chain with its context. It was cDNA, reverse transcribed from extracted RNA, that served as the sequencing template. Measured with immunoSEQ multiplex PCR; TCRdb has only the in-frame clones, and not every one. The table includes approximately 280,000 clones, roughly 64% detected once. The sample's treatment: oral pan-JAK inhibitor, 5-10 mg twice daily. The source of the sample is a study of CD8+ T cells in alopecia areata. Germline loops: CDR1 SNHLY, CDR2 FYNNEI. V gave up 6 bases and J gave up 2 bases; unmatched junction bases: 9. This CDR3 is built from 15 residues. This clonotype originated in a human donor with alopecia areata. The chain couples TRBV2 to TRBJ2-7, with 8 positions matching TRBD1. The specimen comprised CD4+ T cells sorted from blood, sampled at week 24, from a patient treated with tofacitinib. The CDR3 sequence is CASSARTGSTYEQYF. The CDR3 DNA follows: TGTGCCAGCAGCGCTAGGACAGGGAGTACCTACGAGCAGTACTTC.